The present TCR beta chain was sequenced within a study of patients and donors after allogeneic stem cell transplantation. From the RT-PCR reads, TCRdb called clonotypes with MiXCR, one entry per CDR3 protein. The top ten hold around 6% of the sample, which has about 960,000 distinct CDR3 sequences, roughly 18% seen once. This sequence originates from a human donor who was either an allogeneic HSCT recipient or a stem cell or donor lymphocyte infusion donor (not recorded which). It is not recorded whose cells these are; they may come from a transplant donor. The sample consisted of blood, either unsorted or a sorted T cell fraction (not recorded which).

DNA for the CDR3: TGCAGTGCTAGAGGGCGGCTAGCGGGAGCCGGTGAGCAGTTCTTC. Its translation: CSARGRLAGAGEQFF. The rearrangement uses TRBV20-1 and TRBJ2-1; 10 nucleotides match TRBD2. V lost 1 base and J lost 9; bases outside the gene matches: 9. This CDR3 is built from 15 residues. The germline CDR1 and CDR2 sequences are DFQATT and SNEGSKA (reference sequence).